A single sample gave rise to the 21 T cell receptor beta chains below, sequenced in a study of spatial heterogeneity in lung cancer (dated by TCRdb to the late 2010s). The library was prepared using 5' RACE. Sequenced on a NextSeq 500. Starting from the raw public reads, TCRdb applied fastp trimming at Q25, assembled clones with MiXCR and retained in-frame beta chains. Rows with one shared CDR3 protein collapse into an entry with the most common genes and DNA. The sample has more than 60,000 distinct CDR3 sequences on record, about 5.9% of them singletons. The top ten constitute approximately 14% of the sample. Read against the paper, the sample's time point label means: sample taken at primary tumor resection. Material: PBMCs, obtained at surgery. These receptors originate from a female donor with early-stage non-small cell lung cancer.

This chain joins TRBV7-2 and TRBJ2-3, with D possibly TRBD1 on 6 matching bases. The germline gives CDR1 SGHTA, CDR2 FQGNSA. The CDR3 loop spans 13 amino acids. V shed 4 bases and J shed 14 bases, with 19 bases lying between them. CDR3 bases: TGTGCCAGCAGCTCCGACAGGAAAACTTGGGTGTATTTT. Its translation: CASSSDRKTWVYF.

V usage is TRBV15 and J usage is TRBJ2-3; D is unclear. CDR1 LNHNV and CDR2 YYDKDF come from the germline V gene (reference sequence). Trimming left V 0 bases short and J 4 bases short, with 11 bases between. The CDR3 length is 15 residues. This CDR3 is CATSRDRARSDTQYF. The CDR3 coding sequence is TGTGCCACCAGCAGAGATCGGGCTCGGTCAGATACGCAGTATTTT.

This clonotype was detected ten times or more. This rearrangement joins TRBV7-9 to TRBJ1-1; weak D call: TRBD1 (6 bases). The germline V and J ends were trimmed by 7 bases and 0 bases, with 12 bases remaining between them. From germline, CDR1 is SEHNR and CDR2 FQNEAQ (reference sequence). The CDR3 spans 14 residues. DNA for the CDR3: TGTGCCAGCAACCCCGGACAGCTGAACACTGAAGCTTTCTTT. Translation gives CASNPGQLNTEAFF.

This clonotype was detected many times. The chain recombines TRBV3-1 with TRBJ2-5, with D hard to call. Deletions cut 5 bases from V and 5 bases from J, with 15 bases between. The CDR3 is made up of 14 amino acids. Germline CDR1 reads LGHDT; CDR2 reads YNNKEL (reference sequence). As DNA, the CDR3 is TGTGCCAGCAGCTCAAGCCCAGCTTCGGAGACCCAGTACTTC. It translates to CASSSSPASETQYF.

The rearrangement uses TRBV15 and TRBJ2-7; D is undetermined. Germline CDR1 and CDR2: LNHNV and YYDKDF (reference sequence). V lost 3 bases and J 4 bases, leaving 10 bases between the germline ends. The CDR3 covers 13 residues. CDR3 coding DNA: TGTGCCACCAGCAGGGACGGGTTATACGAGCAGTACGTC. It translates to CATSRDGLYEQYV.

This clonotype came up a few times. The rearrangement joins TRBV5-1 to TRBJ2-2, with 7 bases lining up with TRBD2. V lost 4 bases, J lost 7 bases, and 13 bases stayed unmatched. This CDR3 has 16 amino acids. Germline V CDR1 and CDR2: SGHRS, YFSETQ. The CDR3 here is CASSLWTSPGGGELFF. The CDR3 nucleotides read TGCGCCAGCAGCCTCTGGACTAGTCCCGGCGGCGGGGAGCTGTTTTTT.

This clonotype was recorded at least ten times. The J gene is TRBJ2-6, the V gene TRBV28; 8 bases match TRBD1. V gave up 6 bases and J gave up 2 bases; unmatched junction bases: 12. Looked up from germline, CDR1 is MDHEN and CDR2 is SYDVKM. This CDR3 region has 18 residues. Written as DNA, the CDR3 is TGTGCCAGCAGGGGCCATAGGCCGGACAGGGCTGGGGCCAACGTCCTGACTTTC. It codes for CASRGHRPDRAGANVLTF. Based on the CDR3 plus reference TRBV28 and TRBJ2-6, the full variable domain is DVKVTQSSRYLVKRTGEKVFLECVQDMDHENMFWYRQDPGLGLRLIYFSYDVKMKEKGDIPEGYSVSREKKERFSLILESASTNQTSMYLCASRGHRPDRAGANVLTFGAGSRLTVL.

The CDR3 coding sequence is TGTGCCATCAGTGCACGACCGGAACAGGAGAATGAAAAACTGTTTTTT. Protein product: CAISARPEQENEKLFF. This rearrangement joins TRBV10-3 to TRBJ1-4, with D possibly TRBD1 on 5 matching bases. Germline values: CDR1 ENHRY, CDR2 SYGVKD. Between the trimmed V and J ends, which lost 4 bases and 5 bases, there was a span of 17 bases. This CDR3 region has 16 residues.

There are many counts of this clonotype. This chain links TRBV10-1 with TRBJ2-6; D might be TRBD1 (5 bases). Germline CDR1 reads WNHNN; CDR2 reads SYGVQD (reference sequence). V was pared by 4 bases and J by 0 bases, with 10 bases between. The CDR3 extends over 16 amino acids. CDR3 sequence reads: CASSGGSGSGANVLTF. The DNA for the CDR3 is TGCGCCAGCAGTGGGGGCTCCGGCTCTGGGGCCAACGTCCTGACTTTC.

This clonotype was seen many times. The rearrangement uses TRBV4-2 and TRBJ1-6; D might be TRBD1 (6 bases). The CDR3 totals 14 residues. With 1 base removed from V and 11 bases from J, the gap between germline ends came to 12 bases. The germline V gene encodes CDR1 LGHNA and CDR2 YNFKEQ. The CDR3 here is CASSQVEQGPPLHF. Written as DNA, the CDR3 is TGTGCCAGCAGCCAAGTCGAACAGGGTCCACCCCTCCACTTT.

In this sample, this clonotype turned up many times. The V gene is TRBV7-3, the J gene TRBJ2-3; no clear D. The CDR3 has 12 residues. The V gene lost 6 bases and the J gene lost 4 bases, with 8 bases spanning the gap. Per the germline V gene, CDR1 is SGHTA and CDR2 is FQGTGA. The CDR3 nucleotides are TGTGCCAGCAGAGACGGAGCAGATACGCAGTATTTT. Its protein product is CASRDGADTQYF.

For this clonotype: This may come from a read error, since a much larger clone is one base off. The rearrangement links TRBV6-6 to TRBJ2-1, with 12 nucleotides matching TRBD1. Germline lookup yields CDR1 MNHNY and CDR2 SVGAGI (reference sequence). The CDR3 has 14 residues. CDR3 loop: CASSSGTGGAEQVF. For the CDR3, the DNA is TGTGCCAGCAGTTCTGGGACAGGGGGCGCTGAGCAGGTCTTC.

Many counts were recorded for this clonotype. V usage is TRBV6-6 and J usage is TRBJ1-4, with D perhaps TRBD1 (5 bases). CDR3 length: 13 residues. Germline V gene data show CDR1 as MNHNY and CDR2 as SVGAGI (reference sequence). Trimming took off 4 bases at V and 4 bases at J, with 7 bases between the two ends. In DNA form, the CDR3 reads TGTGCCAGCAGTTCGGGGGGTAATGAAAAACTGTTTTTT. Translation: CASSSGGNEKLFF.

This clonotype was seen a few times. The V and J genes are TRBV11-3 and TRBJ1-5; D not resolved. This CDR3 is built from 17 residues. The V gene lost 3 bases and the J gene lost 0 bases, with 15 bases spanning the gap. Germline V gene data show CDR1 as SGHNT and CDR2 as YENEEA. Here the CDR3 DNA reads TGTGCCAGCAGCTTGGTGGGTGAGCCTTATAGCAATCAGCCCCAGCATTTT. Its translation: CASSLVGEPYSNQPQHF.

This clonotype was found many times. V and J are TRBV5-1 and TRBJ2-3; weak D call: TRBD1 (6 bases). This CDR3 has 14 residues. V lost 5 bases and J lost 1, with 11 bases in between. Germline V gives CDR1 SGHRS, CDR2 YFSETQ. The CDR3 region has the DNA TGCGCCAGCAGGGGCCGACAGGGCACAGATACGCAGTATTTT. Amino acid sequence: CASRGRQGTDTQYF.

This clonotype was recorded at least ten times. The chain employs TRBV6-5 and TRBJ2-2, with D perhaps given as TRBD1 or TRBD2 (6 bases each). With 2 bases removed from V and 11 bases from J, the gap between germline ends came to 12 bases. The CDR3 runs to 13 residues. The V gene's germline CDR1 is MNHEY and CDR2 SVGAGI. The CDR3 is CASSYGGPNELFF. The CDR3 nucleotides read TGTGCCAGCAGTTACGGGGGGCCGAATGAGCTGTTTTTT.

This clonotype was seen at least ten times. V gene TRBV7-8 combines with J gene TRBJ1-1; D is uncertain. Germline V gene data show CDR1 as SGHVS and CDR2 as FQNEAQ. Trimming took off 4 bases at V and 5 bases at J, with 11 bases between the two ends. The CDR3 has 13 amino acids. CDR3 sequence: CASSSLGVTEAFF. The CDR3, as DNA: TGTGCCAGCAGCTCTCTCGGGGTAACTGAAGCTTTCTTT. Complete variable domain (other parts from reference TRBV7-8 and TRBJ1-1): GAGVSQSPRYKVAKRGQDVALRCDPISGHVSLFWYQQALGQGPEFLTYFQNEAQLDKSGLPSDRFFAERPEGSVSTLKIQRTQQEDSAVYLCASSSLGVTEAFFGQGTRLTVV.

At least ten counts were recorded for this clonotype. The V and J genes are TRBV3-1 and TRBJ1-2, with D perhaps matching TRBD1 (5 bases). The V gene lost 3 bases and the J gene lost 2 bases, with 13 bases spanning the gap. The CDR3 consists of 15 residues. The germline V gene has CDR1 LGHDT and CDR2 YNNKEL (reference sequence). CDR3 DNA sequence: TGTGCCAGCAGCCAGGGACCCACGGAGAACTATGGCTACACCTTC. Amino acid sequence: CASSQGPTENYGYTF.

This clonotype was seen ten or more times. The J gene is TRBJ1-5, the V gene TRBV7-8, with a tentative D call TRBD1 (5 bases). The CDR3 has 14 amino acids. The V end lost 2 bases, the J end lost 5 bases, and 10 bases lay between the germline ends. Germline CDR1 SGHVS, CDR2 FQNEAQ. CDR3 sequence reads: CASSLWGRDQPQHF. As DNA, the CDR3 is TGTGCCAGCAGCTTATGGGGACGGGATCAGCCCCAGCATTTT.

This clonotype came up many times. J is TRBJ1-1 and V is TRBV27; TRBD1 is a possible D gene (6 bases). Germline assignment: CDR1 MNHEY and CDR2 SMNVEV (reference sequence). The ends were cut back, 6 bases at V and 7 bases at J, with 12 bases in the middle. The length of the CDR3 is 12 residues. This chain's CDR3 is CASSPDRYEAFF. The CDR3 bases are TGTGCCAGCAGCCCTGACAGGTATGAAGCTTTCTTT.

This clonotype was counted between two and nine times. The chain links TRBV6-5 to TRBJ1-6; unclear D gene. The germline V and J ends were trimmed by 2 bases and 3 bases, with 11 bases remaining between them. CDR1 and CDR2 from the germline V gene are MNHEY and SVGAGI. CDR3 length: 16 amino acids. The CDR3 protein is CASSYGPTVYNSPLHF. The CDR3 coding sequence is TGTGCCAGCAGTTACGGCCCGACGGTCTATAATTCACCCCTCCACTTT.